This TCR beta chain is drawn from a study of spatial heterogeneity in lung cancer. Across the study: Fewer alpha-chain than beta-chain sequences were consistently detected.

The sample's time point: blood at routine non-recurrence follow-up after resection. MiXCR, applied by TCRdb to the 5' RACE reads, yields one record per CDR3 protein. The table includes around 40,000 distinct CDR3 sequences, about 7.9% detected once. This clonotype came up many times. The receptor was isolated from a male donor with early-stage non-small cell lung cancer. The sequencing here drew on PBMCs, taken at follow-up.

The CDR3, as DNA: TGTGCCAGCAGTTACAGGGCAGGGCACGAAAAACTGTTTTTT. Residues: CASSYRAGHEKLFF. V usage is TRBV6-5 and J usage is TRBJ1-4; D might be TRBD1 (5 bases). Trimming shortened V by 2 bases and J by 8 bases, and 12 bases separated the two germline ends. Germline CDR1 MNHEY, CDR2 SVGAGI. The CDR3 covers 14 residues.